These T cell receptor beta chains were read from a single sample in a study of cytomegalovirus exposure and HLA in healthy donors. The protocol was immunoSEQ multiplex PCR, while the TCRdb copy is restricted to in-frame clones and leaves out a portion. The repertoire holds tens of thousands of clones, with around 95% as singletons. Material for sequencing was PBMCs. The source is a man between 18 and 29 years old in good health and CMV-seropositive. CDR3s include the opening cysteine and the closing phenylalanine or tryptophan. The D gene is left open where the match is weak. Where a row states a size, it is once, few, many or the class of an expanded clone; other rows omit it.

d_gene,len,v_gene,j_gene,abundance,CDR3aa,CDR3nt
-,16,TRBV25-1,TRBJ2-3,-,CASSDPGQGKTDTQYF,TGTGCCAGCAGTGACCCCGGGCAGGGAAAAACAGATACGCAGTATTTT
TRBD1,17,TRBV28,TRBJ1-5,-,CASSFWMQTGVRQPQHF,TGTGCCAGCAGTTTTTGGATGCAGACAGGGGTTCGTCAGCCCCAGCATTTT
TRBD2,13,TRBV29-1,TRBJ2-1,-,CSVFLRLAREQFF,TGCAGCGTTTTCCTACGACTAGCTCGGGAGCAGTTCTTC
TRBD2,16,TRBV28,TRBJ2-5,-,CASSFGGTGLKETQYF,TGTGCCAGCAGTTTCGGGGGGACCGGGCTCAAAGAGACCCAGTACTTC
-,13,TRBV6-5,TRBJ2-5,-,CASRPRGAETQYF,TGTGCCAGCAGACCCCGGGGGGCAGAGACCCAGTACTTC
TRBD2,16,TRBV18,TRBJ2-1,once,CASSPLAGDLDNEQFF,TGTGCCAGCTCACCACTAGCGGGCGATTTAGACAATGAGCAGTTCTTC
TRBD2,15,TRBV7-2,TRBJ2-7,-,CASSLEPGLAKEQYF,TGTGCCAGCAGCCTGGAACCGGGACTAGCGAAAGAGCAGTACTTC
TRBD1,15,TRBV6-5,TRBJ2-2,once,CASSSGTGSPGELFF,TGTGCCAGCAGTTCCGGGACAGGGTCGCCCGGGGAGCTGTTTTTT
-,13,TRBV7-3,TRBJ1-1,-,CASSLLRDTEAFF,TGTGCCAGCAGCTTATTGAGGGACACTGAAGCTTTCTTT
-,16,TRBV19,TRBJ1-5,-,CASSTRQLGSNQPQHF,TGTGCCAGTAGTACACGACAGCTGGGTAGCAATCAGCCCCAGCATTTT
-,13,TRBV28,TRBJ1-1,-,CASSRSSNTEAFF,TGTGCCAGCAGTCGGAGTTCGAACACTGAAGCTTTCTTT
TRBD1,14,TRBV28,TRBJ1-1,-,CASRIGQENTEAFF,TGTGCCAGCAGGATTGGACAGGAGAACACTGAAGCTTTCTTT
-,16,TRBV27,TRBJ1-5,once,CASSNERWWRNQPQHF,TGTGCCAGCAGCAACGAAAGATGGTGGCGCAATCAGCCCCAGCATTTT
-,11,TRBV6-5,TRBJ1-1,-,CASSYGAGAFF,TGTGCCAGCAGTTACGGAGCTGGAGCTTTCTTT
TRBD1,13,TRBV18,TRBJ2-4,-,CASSPGQGNIQYF,TGTGCCAGCTCACCGGGACAGGGAAACATTCAGTACTTC
TRBD1,13,TRBV2,TRBJ1-1,few,CASSQGAGTEAFF,TGTGCCAGCAGTCAGGGGGCGGGCACTGAAGCTTTCTTT
-,14,TRBV7-9,TRBJ1-1,once,CASSFTQGNTEAFF,TGTGCCAGCAGCTTCACCCAGGGGAACACTGAAGCTTTCTTT